These 9 T cell receptor beta chains came from one sample sequenced in a study of Tregs in tolerant kidney transplant recipients. Recipients received nonmyeloablative bone marrow transplants from related graft donors, with transient mixed chimerism. Only in-frame clones appear in the TCRdb table, and some are missing; sequencing was by immunoSEQ multiplex PCR. The sample totals some 970 clones. This sample comprised CD4+ T cells from blood (PBMCs), obtained about 15 months after the transplant. Source of these receptors: a human patient who received a combined kidney and bone marrow transplant. Part of the T cells may come from the graft donor.

Points on this clone: The CDR3 end falls 3 residues outside the read, so it is completed with the germline J gene. This chain connects TRBV5-6 to TRBJ2-7; no definite D call. The CDR3 contains 13 residues. V dropped 4 bases and J dropped 6 bases, with 14 bases sitting between them. CDR1 and CDR2 (germline): SGHDT, YYEEEE. The CDR3 here is CASSPPGKSEQYF. The sequenced part of the CDR3 DNA is TGTGCCAGCAGCCCGCCAGGCAAGAGCGAG.

As for this clone: Read coverage stops 3 residues before the CDR3 terminus; the germline J gene supplies the remainder. The rearrangement links TRBV7-8 to TRBJ2-3; 9 bases map to TRBD2. Unmatched junction bases numbered 8, after V lost 5 bases and J lost 2 bases. The CDR3 covers 16 residues. The germline gives CDR1 SGHVS, CDR2 FQNEAQ. CDR3 residues: CASSPHSGGLTDTQYF. The sequenced part of the CDR3 DNA is TGTGCCAGCAGCCCGCATAGCGGGGGACTCACAGATACG.

A remark on this clone: The read finishes 3 residues shy of the CDR3 end, and the germline J gene is used to complete it. The V and J genes are TRBV3-1 (or the pseudogene TRBV3-2) and TRBJ2-1; the match to TRBD2 covers 14 bases. With 4 bases clipped from V and 4 bases from J, the junction kept 6 bases outside the gene matches. This CDR3 spans 17 amino acids. Germline V lookup: CDR1 LGHDT, CDR2 YNNKEL (reference sequence). CDR3 residues: CASSLGLAGGPYNEQFF. Partial CDR3 DNA: TGTGCCAGCAGCCTAGGACTAGCGGGGGGCCCATACAATGAG.

As regards this clone: The read terminates 3 residues ahead of where the CDR3 ends, so the germline J gene completes it. The chain joins TRBV6-4 to TRBJ2-3; TRBD1 matches at 11 bases. The CDR3 runs to 16 residues. CDR1 is MRHNA, CDR2 SNTAGT, per germline. The CDR3: CASSDSAGTGGNTQYF. The sequenced CDR3 bases are TGTGCCAGCAGTGATTCGGCCGGGACAGGGGGTAACACG.

Details on this clone: The sequence runs out 3 residues before the end of the CDR3; the remainder is reconstructed from the germline J gene. This chain connects TRBV13 to TRBJ1-1; 7 bases align to TRBD1. The trim removed 8 bases at V and 4 bases at J, leaving 1 base unmatched. The CDR3 runs to 11 residues. Germline CDR1 is PRHDT and CDR2 is FYEKMQ (reference sequence). The part of the CDR3 DNA that was read is TGTGCCAGCGCAGGGGGCACTGAA. This translates into CASAGGTE. The CDR3 reads in full as CASAGGTEAFF. The full variable domain, rest sourced from reference TRBV13 and TRBJ1-1, is AAGVIQSPRHLIKEKRETATLKCYPIPRHDTVYWYQQGPGQDPQFLISFYEKMQSDKGSIPDRFSAQQFSDYHSELNMSSLELGDSALYFCASAGGTEAFFGQGTRLTVV.

Measured by frequency, this clone is large. The read halts 3 residues ahead of the CDR3 end, with the missing end drawn from the germline J gene. V is TRBV7-7 and J is TRBJ2-5; 8 bases map to TRBD2. Germline V CDR1 and CDR2: SSHAT, FNYEAQ (reference sequence). The CDR3 runs to 15 residues. The trim removed 5 bases at V and 4 bases at J, leaving 9 bases unmatched. The CDR3 bases that were read are TGTGCCAGCAGCGCCGCGGGGGGAAATCGAGAGACC. Translating gives CASSAAGGNRET. From start to end, the CDR3 is CASSAAGGNRETQYF.

Frequency places this clone as medium-sized. The read ends 3 residues shy of where the CDR3 ends; the end is completed using the germline J gene. The chain is built from TRBV28 and TRBJ1-5; 9 nucleotides match TRBD1. Trimming removed 4 bases from V and 2 bases from J; junction bases left unmatched: 6. In germline, CDR1 is MDHEN, CDR2 SYDVKM. This CDR3 contains 16 residues. This chain's CDR3 is CASSSDRDRGNQPQHF. The sequenced CDR3 bases are TGTGCCAGCAGTTCCGACCGGGACAGGGGCAATCAGCCC.

Concerning this clone itself: The CDR3 extends 3 residues past the end of the read, so its final part is completed from the germline J gene. The gene calls are TRBV15 and TRBJ1-3; D may be TRBD1 (5 bases). In germline, CDR1 is LNHNV, CDR2 YYDKDF (reference sequence). The CDR3 sequence is 16 residues long. V dropped 0 bases and J dropped 0 bases, with 9 bases sitting between them. The covered CDR3 bases are TGTGCCACCAGCAGAGAGGGCCAGGGCTCTGGAAACACC. It yields the protein CATSREGQGSGNT. The whole CDR3 reads CATSREGQGSGNTIYF.

CDR3 bases read: TGTGCCAGCAGTTTACAGGGACAGGGGTCACCC. It yields the protein CASSLQGQGSP. The entire CDR3 sequence reads CASSLQGQGSPLHF. The chain uses TRBV27 and TRBJ1-6; 10 nucleotides align to TRBD1. The sequence runs out 3 residues before the end of the CDR3; the remainder is reconstructed from the germline J gene. The CDR3 covers 14 residues. The V and J ends lost 2 bases and 10 bases, in that order; junction bases with no gene match: 2. Per germline, CDR1 MNHEY and CDR2 SMNVEV (reference sequence).